A selection of T cell receptor beta chains follows, all from one sample in a study of T cell responses to AZD1222 COVID-19 vaccine. Profiling relied on immunoSEQ multiplex PCR, and the TCRdb table lists in-frame clones only, not all of them. This table holds 140,000 or so clones, more than 75% found once. Material: peripheral blood, obtained 28 days after the second AZD1222 dose. The receptors were gathered from an adult who received the AZD1222 COVID-19 vaccine. The CDR3 runs from the conserved cysteine through the conserved F or W. Fields, in order: clone size, V gene, D gene, J gene, CDR3 protein, CDR3 DNA. The D gene is left open where the match is weak. Rows give clone size only sometimes, using once, few, many, or a class for an expanded clone.

clone_size: NA
v_call: TRBV5-6
d_call: TRBD1
j_call: TRBJ2-4
cdr3_aa: CASSSGTGFNIQYF
cdr3_nt: TGTGCCAGCAGCTCCGGGACAGGATTTAACATTCAGTACTTC

clone_size: NA
v_call: TRBV18
d_call: TRBD2
j_call: TRBJ2-1
cdr3_aa: CASSPGLAGINEQFF
cdr3_nt: TGTGCCAGCTCACCGGGACTAGCGGGGATCAATGAGCAGTTCTTC

clone_size: NA
v_call: TRBV5-1
d_call: TRBD1
j_call: TRBJ2-6
cdr3_aa: CASSATTGGAGANVLTF
cdr3_nt: TGCGCCAGCAGTGCTACTACAGGGGGCGCTGGGGCCAACGTCCTGACTTTC

clone_size: NA
v_call: TRBV9
d_call: NA
j_call: TRBJ1-5
cdr3_aa: CASSVDPDSNQPQHF
cdr3_nt: TGTGCCAGCAGCGTAGACCCGGATAGCAATCAGCCCCAGCATTTT

clone_size: NA
v_call: TRBV5-5
d_call: TRBD1
j_call: TRBJ1-4
cdr3_aa: CASSVRDRGALTNEKLFF
cdr3_nt: TGTGCCAGCAGCGTCCGGGACAGGGGGGCCCTAACTAATGAAAAACTGTTTTTT

clone_size: NA
v_call: TRBV9
d_call: NA
j_call: TRBJ2-5
cdr3_aa: CASSAGQETQYF
cdr3_nt: TGTGCCAGCAGCGCCGGACAAGAGACCCAGTACTTC

clone_size: NA
v_call: TRBV6-5
d_call: NA
j_call: TRBJ1-5
cdr3_aa: CASSYALGGNQPQHF
cdr3_nt: TGTGCCAGCAGTTATGCCCTGGGGGGCAATCAGCCCCAGCATTTT

clone_size: NA
v_call: TRBV7-2
d_call: NA
j_call: TRBJ1-6
cdr3_aa: CASSSGTVNSPLHF
cdr3_nt: TGTGCCAGCAGCTCAGGGACGGTAAATTCACCCCTCCACTTT

clone_size: NA
v_call: TRBV7-9
d_call: NA
j_call: TRBJ1-2
cdr3_aa: CASSSRDGREVTF
cdr3_nt: TGTGCCAGCAGCTCCCGGGACGGTCGGGAAGTCACCTTC

clone_size: NA
v_call: TRBV6-5
d_call: TRBD2
j_call: TRBJ2-1
cdr3_aa: CASSYSGTTSPNEQFF
cdr3_nt: TGTGCCAGCAGTTACTCCGGGACTACTTCTCCCAATGAGCAGTTCTTC

clone_size: NA
v_call: TRBV7-6
d_call: NA
j_call: TRBJ1-2
cdr3_aa: CASSPSQTGRRDGYTF
cdr3_nt: TGTGCCAGCAGCCCCTCCCAGACAGGACGACGAGATGGCTACACCTTC

clone_size: NA
v_call: TRBV9
d_call: NA
j_call: TRBJ1-3
cdr3_aa: CASSVDGRTYSGNTIYF
cdr3_nt: TGTGCCAGCAGCGTAGACGGGCGGACCTACTCTGGAAACACCATATATTTT

clone_size: NA
v_call: TRBV24-1
d_call: TRBD1
j_call: TRBJ2-7
cdr3_aa: CATSDPPGTGCYEQYF
cdr3_nt: TGTGCCACCAGTGATCCCCCCGGGACAGGGTGCTACGAGCAGTACTTC

clone_size: NA
v_call: TRBV18
d_call: TRBD1
j_call: TRBJ2-5
cdr3_aa: CASTGQGGLQETQYF
cdr3_nt: TGTGCCAGCACGGGACAGGGAGGCCTACAAGAGACCCAGTACTTC

clone_size: once
v_call: TRBV2
d_call: NA
j_call: TRBJ2-1
cdr3_aa: CASEGYNEQFF
cdr3_nt: TGTGCCAGCGAAGGGTACAATGAGCAGTTCTTC

clone_size: NA
v_call: TRBV7-9
d_call: NA
j_call: TRBJ1-2
cdr3_aa: CASSLEVGYTF
cdr3_nt: TGTGCCAGCAGCTTAGAGGTTGGCTACACCTTC

clone_size: NA
v_call: TRBV25-1
d_call: NA
j_call: TRBJ1-2
cdr3_aa: CASNSVGGVGYTF
cdr3_nt: TGTGCCAGCAACTCGGTGGGTGGGGTCGGCTACACCTTC

clone_size: NA
v_call: TRBV29-1
d_call: TRBD1
j_call: TRBJ1-1
cdr3_aa: CSVSRQGAEAFF
cdr3_nt: TGCAGCGTTTCAAGACAGGGGGCTGAAGCTTTCTTT

clone_size: once
v_call: TRBV7-3
d_call: NA
j_call: TRBJ2-7
cdr3_aa: CASSLRGQLPYEQYF
cdr3_nt: TGTGCCAGCAGCTTAAGAGGACAGCTTCCATACGAGCAGTACTTC

clone_size: NA
v_call: TRBV19
d_call: NA
j_call: TRBJ1-1
cdr3_aa: CASRMGGTEAFF
cdr3_nt: TGTGCCAGTAGAATGGGGGGCACTGAAGCTTTCTTT

clone_size: NA
v_call: TRBV11-2
d_call: NA
j_call: TRBJ1-5
cdr3_aa: CASSLSIEQPQHF
cdr3_nt: TGTGCCAGCAGCTTAAGTATCGAACAGCCCCAGCATTTT

clone_size: NA
v_call: TRBV4-1
d_call: TRBD1
j_call: TRBJ1-4
cdr3_aa: CASSQGLGTGGEKLFF
cdr3_nt: TGCGCCAGCAGCCAAGGTTTAGGGACAGGGGGCGAAAAACTGTTTTTT

clone_size: NA
v_call: TRBV9
d_call: TRBD1
j_call: TRBJ1-2
cdr3_aa: CASSYRGGGYTF
cdr3_nt: TGTGCCAGCAGCTACAGGGGAGGTGGCTACACCTTC

clone_size: once
v_call: TRBV5-4
d_call: TRBD2
j_call: TRBJ2-1
cdr3_aa: CASSPQTSGGADEQFF
cdr3_nt: TGTGCCAGCAGCCCGCAGACTAGCGGGGGGGCAGATGAGCAGTTCTTC

clone_size: NA
v_call: TRBV7-7
d_call: TRBD2
j_call: TRBJ2-1
cdr3_aa: CASSRRLAPRYNEQFF
cdr3_nt: TGTGCCAGCAGCCGACGACTAGCTCCCCGATACAATGAGCAGTTCTTC

clone_size: NA
v_call: TRBV3-1/TRBV3-2
d_call: NA
j_call: TRBJ1-1
cdr3_aa: CASSHTLDPGAFF
cdr3_nt: TGTGCCAGCAGCCATACACTTGACCCTGGTGCTTTCTTT

clone_size: NA
v_call: TRBV6-5
d_call: NA
j_call: TRBJ2-7
cdr3_aa: CASTQGGRRYEQYF
cdr3_nt: TGTGCCAGCACCCAGGGGGGACGGCGCTACGAGCAGTACTTC

clone_size: NA
v_call: TRBV28
d_call: NA
j_call: TRBJ2-1
cdr3_aa: CASSSLGAHHYNEQFF
cdr3_nt: TGTGCCAGCAGTTCCCTGGGGGCCCATCATTACAATGAGCAGTTCTTC

clone_size: NA
v_call: TRBV18
d_call: TRBD1
j_call: TRBJ1-1
cdr3_aa: CASSPRDRSDTEAFF
cdr3_nt: TGTGCCAGCTCACCAAGGGACAGGTCGGACACTGAAGCTTTCTTT

clone_size: few
v_call: TRBV3-1/TRBV3-2
d_call: TRBD1
j_call: TRBJ1-5
cdr3_aa: CASSLRQGAQPQHF
cdr3_nt: TGTGCCAGCAGCCTTCGACAGGGCGCTCAGCCCCAGCATTTT

clone_size: NA
v_call: TRBV2
d_call: NA
j_call: TRBJ1-5
cdr3_aa: CASSDNYSNQPQHF
cdr3_nt: TGTGCCAGCAGTGACAACTATAGCAATCAGCCCCAGCATTTT

clone_size: NA
v_call: TRBV14
d_call: NA
j_call: TRBJ2-1
cdr3_aa: CASSPVDYNEQFF
cdr3_nt: TGTGCCAGCAGCCCCGTCGACTACAATGAGCAGTTCTTC

clone_size: once
v_call: TRBV7-3
d_call: TRBD1
j_call: TRBJ2-5
cdr3_aa: CASSSDREETQYF
cdr3_nt: TGTGCCAGCAGCTCAGACAGGGAAGAGACCCAGTACTTC

clone_size: NA
v_call: TRBV7-8
d_call: NA
j_call: TRBJ2-1
cdr3_aa: CASSRTGTSSYNEQFF
cdr3_nt: TGTGCCAGCAGCCGGACCGGGACGAGCTCCTACAATGAGCAGTTCTTC

clone_size: NA
v_call: TRBV7-9
d_call: TRBD1
j_call: TRBJ1-1
cdr3_aa: CASSFGQVNTEAFF
cdr3_nt: TGTGCCAGCAGCTTTGGACAGGTGAACACTGAAGCTTTCTTT

clone_size: NA
v_call: TRBV3-1/TRBV3-2
d_call: NA
j_call: TRBJ2-3
cdr3_aa: CASSREWQGTDTQYF
cdr3_nt: TGTGCCAGCAGCCGAGAGTGGCAGGGTACAGATACGCAGTATTTT

clone_size: NA
v_call: TRBV2
d_call: TRBD1
j_call: TRBJ2-5
cdr3_aa: CASTLGQGSNF
cdr3_nt: TGTGCCAGCACTCTTGGACAGGGGTCCAACTTC

clone_size: NA
v_call: TRBV30
d_call: NA
j_call: TRBJ1-1
cdr3_aa: CAWSPGNTEAFF
cdr3_nt: TGTGCCTGGAGTCCCGGGAACACTGAAGCTTTCTTT

clone_size: NA
v_call: TRBV9
d_call: NA
j_call: TRBJ2-2
cdr3_aa: CASRGTANTGELFF
cdr3_nt: TGTGCCAGCAGAGGGACGGCTAACACCGGGGAGCTGTTTTTT

clone_size: once
v_call: TRBV5-1
d_call: TRBD1
j_call: TRBJ2-3
cdr3_aa: CASSLAGQAPDTQYF
cdr3_nt: TGCGCCAGCAGCTTGGCGGGACAGGCGCCAGATACGCAGTATTTT

clone_size: NA
v_call: TRBV4-1
d_call: NA
j_call: TRBJ2-7
cdr3_aa: CASSQRVQGVVSYEQYF
cdr3_nt: TGCGCCAGCAGCCAAAGGGTACAGGGAGTCGTTTCCTACGAGCAGTACTTC

clone_size: few
v_call: TRBV5-1
d_call: NA
j_call: TRBJ2-7
cdr3_aa: CASSSGGQGVTYEQYF
cdr3_nt: TGCGCCAGCAGCTCCGGGGGGCAGGGGGTTACCTACGAGCAGTACTTC

clone_size: NA
v_call: TRBV14
d_call: NA
j_call: TRBJ1-2
cdr3_aa: CASSQDFTADGYTF
cdr3_nt: TGTGCCAGCAGCCAAGATTTTACAGCAGATGGCTACACCTTC

clone_size: NA
v_call: TRBV6-5
d_call: TRBD1
j_call: TRBJ1-5
cdr3_aa: CASTTGTGGNQPQHF
cdr3_nt: TGTGCCAGCACCACCGGGACAGGGGGCAATCAGCCCCAGCATTTT

clone_size: NA
v_call: TRBV5-5
d_call: NA
j_call: TRBJ2-3
cdr3_aa: CASSLRRGADTDTQYF
cdr3_nt: TGTGCCAGCAGCTTGAGACGGGGGGCGGACACAGATACGCAGTATTTT

clone_size: NA
v_call: TRBV29-1
d_call: TRBD1
j_call: TRBJ1-2
cdr3_aa: CSVERDRELNGYTF
cdr3_nt: TGCAGCGTGGAACGGGACAGGGAGTTAAATGGCTACACCTTC

clone_size: NA
v_call: TRBV29-1
d_call: TRBD2
j_call: TRBJ2-7
cdr3_aa: CSVVPSGKYEQYF
cdr3_nt: TGCAGCGTTGTGCCTAGCGGGAAATACGAGCAGTACTTC

clone_size: NA
v_call: TRBV6-2/TRBV6-3
d_call: NA
j_call: TRBJ1-6
cdr3_aa: CASRYAGAGSYNSPLHF
cdr3_nt: TGTGCCAGCAGGTACGCGGGGGCCGGATCCTATAATTCACCCCTCCACTTT

clone_size: NA
v_call: TRBV18
d_call: NA
j_call: TRBJ1-2
cdr3_aa: CASSLSGSAHGYTF
cdr3_nt: TGTGCCAGCTCACTCTCGGGCAGCGCCCATGGCTACACCTTC

clone_size: NA
v_call: TRBV9
d_call: NA
j_call: TRBJ1-2
cdr3_aa: CASSVNDRPYGYTF
cdr3_nt: TGTGCCAGCAGCGTAAATGACAGGCCCTATGGCTACACCTTC

clone_size: NA
v_call: TRBV18
d_call: NA
j_call: TRBJ2-1
cdr3_aa: CASSPPGAYNEQFF
cdr3_nt: TGTGCCAGCTCACCGCCGGGGGCCTACAATGAGCAGTTCTTC

clone_size: NA
v_call: TRBV6-6
d_call: TRBD1
j_call: TRBJ1-2
cdr3_aa: CASSYLGQGYSYTF
cdr3_nt: TGTGCCAGCAGTTACCTCGGACAGGGCTATAGCTACACCTTC

clone_size: few
v_call: TRBV10-3
d_call: TRBD2
j_call: TRBJ2-7
cdr3_aa: CAISDWGLGPYEQYF
cdr3_nt: TGTGCCATCAGTGATTGGGGACTAGGCCCCTACGAGCAGTACTTC